This T cell receptor (beta chain) emerged from a study of blood T cell repertoires in COVID-19. Turning to the study itself: From the United States, Italy and Spain came samples of acute and convalescent COVID-19.

Generated by immunoSEQ multiplex PCR, the TCRdb table keeps only in-frame clones and is missing some. The data contain 220,000 or so clones, about 83% of them singletons. The ends lost 0 bases at V and 8 bases at J; junction bases unmatched: 5. CDR1 and CDR2 (germline): MNHEY, SVGAGI. The CDR3 spans 16 residues. Living in about two dozen US areas, the participants were between roughly 18 and 95 years of age. Assignments of participants to cohorts depended upon their own reported clinical history. The specimen was PBMCs or T cells enriched from blood (not recorded which). J is TRBJ1-4 and V is TRBV6-5; 11 nucleotides align to TRBD1. This TCR was recovered from a woman in her 40s who had recovered from COVID-19. Here the CDR3 reads CASSYSGGTGGEKLFF. CDR3 DNA: TGTGCCAGCAGTTACTCAGGCGGGACAGGGGGGGAAAAACTGTTTTTT.